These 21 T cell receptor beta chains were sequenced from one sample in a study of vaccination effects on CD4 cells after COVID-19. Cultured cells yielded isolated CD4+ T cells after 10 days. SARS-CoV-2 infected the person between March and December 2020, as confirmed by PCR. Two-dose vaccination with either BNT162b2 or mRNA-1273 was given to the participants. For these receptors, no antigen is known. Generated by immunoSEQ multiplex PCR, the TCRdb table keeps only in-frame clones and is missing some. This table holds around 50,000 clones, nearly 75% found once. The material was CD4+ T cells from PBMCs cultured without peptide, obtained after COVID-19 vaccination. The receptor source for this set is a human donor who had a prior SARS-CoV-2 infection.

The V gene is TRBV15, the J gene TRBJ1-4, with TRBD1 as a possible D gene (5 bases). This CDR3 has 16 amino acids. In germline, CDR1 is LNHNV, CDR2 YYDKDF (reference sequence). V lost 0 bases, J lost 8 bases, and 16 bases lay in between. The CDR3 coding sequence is TGTGCCACCAGCAGAGATACGAGGGGCCCTTGGGAAAAACTGTTTTTT. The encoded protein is CATSRDTRGPWEKLFF.

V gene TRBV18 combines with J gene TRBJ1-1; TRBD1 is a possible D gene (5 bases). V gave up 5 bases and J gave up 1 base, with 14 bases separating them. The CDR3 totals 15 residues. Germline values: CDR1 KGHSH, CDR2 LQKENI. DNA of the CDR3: TGTGCCAGCTCATCCAATGCTGGACAGAACACTGAAGCTTTCTTT. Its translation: CASSSNAGQNTEAFF.

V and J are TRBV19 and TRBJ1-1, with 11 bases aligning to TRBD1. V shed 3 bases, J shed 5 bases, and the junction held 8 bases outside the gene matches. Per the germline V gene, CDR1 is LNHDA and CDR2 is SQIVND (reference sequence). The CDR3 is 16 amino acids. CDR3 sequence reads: CASSIWTGGAVTEAFF. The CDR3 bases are TGTGCCAGTAGTATCTGGACAGGGGGCGCGGTGACTGAAGCTTTCTTT.

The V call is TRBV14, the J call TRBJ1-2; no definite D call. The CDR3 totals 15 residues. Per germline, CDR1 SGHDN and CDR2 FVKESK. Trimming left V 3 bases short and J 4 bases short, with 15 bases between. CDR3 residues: CASSHIDPVPYGYTF. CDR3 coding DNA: TGTGCCAGCAGCCATATTGACCCGGTCCCCTATGGCTACACCTTC.

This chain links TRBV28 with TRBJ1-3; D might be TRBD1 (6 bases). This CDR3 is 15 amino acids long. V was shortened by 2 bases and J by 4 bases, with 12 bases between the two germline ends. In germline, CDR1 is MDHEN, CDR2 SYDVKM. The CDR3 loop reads CASSLPTGLGNTIYF. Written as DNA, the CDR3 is TGTGCCAGCAGTTTACCCACAGGGTTAGGAAACACCATATATTTT.

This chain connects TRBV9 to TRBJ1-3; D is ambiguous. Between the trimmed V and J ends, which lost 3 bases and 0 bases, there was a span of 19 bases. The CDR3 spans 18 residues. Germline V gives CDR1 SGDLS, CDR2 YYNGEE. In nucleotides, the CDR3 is TGTGCCAGCAGCGACAGACTACAAACCGCCCACTCTGGAAACACCATATATTTT. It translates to CASSDRLQTAHSGNTIYF.

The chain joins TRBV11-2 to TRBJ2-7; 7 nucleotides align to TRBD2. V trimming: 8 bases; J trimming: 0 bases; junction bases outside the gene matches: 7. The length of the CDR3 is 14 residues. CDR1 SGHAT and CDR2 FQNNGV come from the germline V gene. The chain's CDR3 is CASAPGRSSYEQYF. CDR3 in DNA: TGTGCCAGCGCCCCCGGGAGGAGCTCCTACGAGCAGTACTTC.

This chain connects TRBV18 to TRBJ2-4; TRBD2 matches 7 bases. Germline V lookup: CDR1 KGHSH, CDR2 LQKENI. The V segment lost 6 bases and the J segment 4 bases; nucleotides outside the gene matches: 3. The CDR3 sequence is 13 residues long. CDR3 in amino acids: CASSGSGKNIQYF. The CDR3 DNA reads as TGTGCCAGCTCCGGTAGCGGGAAAAACATTCAGTACTTC.

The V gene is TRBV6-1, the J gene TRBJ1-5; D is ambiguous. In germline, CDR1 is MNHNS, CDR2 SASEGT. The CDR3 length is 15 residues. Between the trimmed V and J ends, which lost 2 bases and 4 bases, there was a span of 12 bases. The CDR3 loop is CASSERLSRNQPQHF. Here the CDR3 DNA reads TGTGCCAGCAGTGAAAGACTATCTAGGAATCAGCCCCAGCATTTT.

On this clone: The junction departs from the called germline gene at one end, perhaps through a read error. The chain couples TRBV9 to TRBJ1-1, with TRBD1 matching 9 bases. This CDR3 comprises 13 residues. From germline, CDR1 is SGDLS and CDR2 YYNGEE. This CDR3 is CASSAGQGTGELF. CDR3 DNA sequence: TGTGCCAGCAGCGCCGGACAGGGGACGGGGGAGCTTTTT.

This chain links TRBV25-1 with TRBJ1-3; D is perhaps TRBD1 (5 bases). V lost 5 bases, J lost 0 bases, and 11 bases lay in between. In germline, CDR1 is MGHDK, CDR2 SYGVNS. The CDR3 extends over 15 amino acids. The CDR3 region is CASSPTGGSGNTIYF. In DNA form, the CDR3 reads TGTGCCAGCAGTCCTACGGGGGGCTCTGGAAACACCATATATTTT.

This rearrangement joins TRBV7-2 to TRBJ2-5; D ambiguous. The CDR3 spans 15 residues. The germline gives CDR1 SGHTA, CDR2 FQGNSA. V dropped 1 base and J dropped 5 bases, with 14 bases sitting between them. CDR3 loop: CASSLDSNSLETQYF. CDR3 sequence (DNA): TGTGCCAGCAGCTTAGATTCCAATAGCTTGGAGACCCAGTACTTC.

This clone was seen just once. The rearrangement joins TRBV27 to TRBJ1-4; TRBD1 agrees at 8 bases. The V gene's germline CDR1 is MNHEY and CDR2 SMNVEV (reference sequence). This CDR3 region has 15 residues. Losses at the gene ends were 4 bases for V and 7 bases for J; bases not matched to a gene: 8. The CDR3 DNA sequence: TGTGCCAGCAGTTACGGACAGGGAAGGGGTGAAAAACTGTTTTTT. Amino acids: CASSYGQGRGEKLFF. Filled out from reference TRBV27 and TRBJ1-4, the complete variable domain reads EAQVTQNPRYLITVTGKKLTVTCSQNMNHEYMSWYRQDPGLGLRQIYYSMNVEVTDKGDVPEGYKVSRKEKRNFPLILESPSPNQTSLYFCASSYGQGRGEKLFFGSGTQLSVL.

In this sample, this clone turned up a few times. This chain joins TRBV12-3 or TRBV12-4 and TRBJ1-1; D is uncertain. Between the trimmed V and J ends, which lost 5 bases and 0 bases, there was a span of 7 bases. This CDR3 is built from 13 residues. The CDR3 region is CASSQVLNTEAFF. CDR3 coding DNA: TGTGCCAGCAGTCAGGTTTTGAACACTGAAGCTTTCTTT.

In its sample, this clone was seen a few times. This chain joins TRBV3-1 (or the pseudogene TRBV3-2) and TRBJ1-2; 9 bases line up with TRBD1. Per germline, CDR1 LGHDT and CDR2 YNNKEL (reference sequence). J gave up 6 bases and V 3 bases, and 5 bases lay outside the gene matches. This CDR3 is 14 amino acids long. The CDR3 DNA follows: TGTGCCAGCAGCCAGATACAGGGGGCGGATGGCTACACCTTC. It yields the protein CASSQIQGADGYTF.

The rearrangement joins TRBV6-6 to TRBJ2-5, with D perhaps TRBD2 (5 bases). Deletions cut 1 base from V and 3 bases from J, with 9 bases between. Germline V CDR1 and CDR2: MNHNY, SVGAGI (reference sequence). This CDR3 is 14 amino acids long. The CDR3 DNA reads TGTGCCAGCAGTTACTTCGGGAAGGAAGAGACCCAGTACTTC. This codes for CASSYFGKEETQYF.

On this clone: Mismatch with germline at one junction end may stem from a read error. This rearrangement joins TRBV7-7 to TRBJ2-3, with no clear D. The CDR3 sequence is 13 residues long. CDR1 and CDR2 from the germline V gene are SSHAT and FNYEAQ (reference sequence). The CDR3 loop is CASSLELRDTQYF. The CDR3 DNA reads TGTGCTAGCAGCTTAGAACTCAGGGATACGCAGTATTTT.

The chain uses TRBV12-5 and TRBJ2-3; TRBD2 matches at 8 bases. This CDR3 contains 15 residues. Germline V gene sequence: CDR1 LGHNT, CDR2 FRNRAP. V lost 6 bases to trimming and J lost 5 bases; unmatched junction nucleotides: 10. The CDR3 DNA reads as TGTGCTAGTGGCCGATTTGATCTAGCGGGAGATACGCAGTATTTT. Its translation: CASGRFDLAGDTQYF. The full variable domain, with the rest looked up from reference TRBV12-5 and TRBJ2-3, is DARVTQTPRHKVTEMGQEVTMRCQPILGHNTVFWYRQTMMQGLELLAYFRNRAPLDDSGMPKDRFSAEMPDATLATLKIQPSEPRDSAVYFCASGRFDLAGDTQYFGPGTRLTVL.

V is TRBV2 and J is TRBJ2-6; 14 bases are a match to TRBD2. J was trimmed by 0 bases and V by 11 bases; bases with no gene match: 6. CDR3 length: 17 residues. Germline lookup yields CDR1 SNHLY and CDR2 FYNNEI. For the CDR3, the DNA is TGTGCCCGGACTAGCGGGGGGCCTAGCTCTGGGGCCAACGTCCTGACTTTC. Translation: CARTSGGPSSGANVLTF.

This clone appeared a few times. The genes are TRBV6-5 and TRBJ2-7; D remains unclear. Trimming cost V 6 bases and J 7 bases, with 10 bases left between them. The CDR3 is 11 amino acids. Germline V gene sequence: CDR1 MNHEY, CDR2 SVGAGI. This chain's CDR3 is CASSHGQEQYF. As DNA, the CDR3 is TGTGCCAGCAGCCACGGGCAAGAGCAGTACTTC.

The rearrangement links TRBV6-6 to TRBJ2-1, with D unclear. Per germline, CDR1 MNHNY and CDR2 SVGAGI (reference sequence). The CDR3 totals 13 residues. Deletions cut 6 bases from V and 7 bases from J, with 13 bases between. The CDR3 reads CASSSTEPNEQFF. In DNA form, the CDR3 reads TGTGCCAGCAGCTCTACCGAACCGAATGAGCAGTTCTTC.